This TCR beta chain was identified in a study of T cell responses to AZD1222 COVID-19 vaccine. The assay was immunoSEQ multiplex PCR, and TCRdb's table has in-frame clones only and misses some. The sample lists about 100,000 clones, about 88% occurring once. Study-level results: Most donors were white British and more were female, and clonal diversity was possibly underestimated. As reported, nearly half of all spike-specific TCRs target variant regions that are unmutated. Repertoire sampling was restricted to post-peak T cell response timepoints.

A remark on this clone: Its antigen is unknown. Germline and junction disagree at one end, which may indicate a read error.

Germline V gene data show CDR1 as MDHEN and CDR2 as SYDVKM. The CDR3 contains 13 residues. This receptor was taken from an adult in good health. The input for sequencing was peripheral blood, taken on day 0 of AZD1222 vaccination. V gene TRBV28 combines with J gene TRBJ1-2; perhaps TRBD1 as D (5 bases). CDR3: CASSQPGTTYTVF. The CDR3 DNA reads as TGTGCCAGCAGTCAACCCGGGACGACGTATACCGTCTTC.